Included here is one T cell receptor beta chain sequence, with context. This specimen comes from a study of blood T cell repertoires in COVID-19. Study context: Acute and convalescent COVID-19 samples came from the United States, Italy and Spain. PBMCs, B-cell-depleted T cells, or T cells were the source of the cDNA or gDNA that made up the material.

TCRdb's table, derived via immunoSEQ multiplex PCR, lists solely in-frame clones and lacks some. The sample gives about 11,000 clones, 88% of which show up once; roughly 9.8% is in the top ten. The CDR3 runs 16 residues. Germline V CDR1 and CDR2: ENHRY, SYGVKD. V was shortened by 10 bases and J by 0 bases, with 19 bases between the two germline ends. This receptor was obtained from a human donor in a cohort sampled during active COVID-19. The chain is built from TRBV10-3 and TRBJ2-1, with a weak D call TRBD2 (6 bases). The sequencing input was peripheral blood. As DNA, the CDR3 is TGTGCCACCAGCAAAGGGCTTAGCGGCTCCTACAATGAGCAGTTCTTC. It specifies CATSKGLSGSYNEQFF.